The subject of this entry is one TCR beta chain. Its antigen is as yet unknown. The CDR3 covers 13 residues. Germline CDR1 SGHTA, CDR2 FQGNSA. This specimen comes from a study of blood T cells in healthy people across ages. Turning to the study itself: Template switching captured about one barcoded beta molecule per two T cells.

The authors ran a second PCR of 7 to 11 cycles using a sample-barcoded 5' primer and a J-beta primer mix. MiXCR, run by TCRdb on the 5' RACE reads, gives a single entry per CDR3 protein. Of 1.8 million or so distinct CDR3 sequences in the sample, about two fifths were seen once. Whole-study results and caveats: Naive and antigen-experienced cells were not separated, limiting conclusive comparison.

In terms of origin and age, donors were healthy Caucasian individuals from Russia aged roughly 6 to 90. The rearrangement links TRBV7-2 to TRBJ2-5; TRBD2 aligns across 7 bases. The J call may be incorrect, as the DNA end agrees better with TRBJ2-7. The sequencing input was blood. This clonotype originated in a human donor in good health. CDR3 nucleotide sequence: TGTGCCAGCACCGGGACTACCCGCTGCGAGCAGTACTTC. Protein product: CASTGTTRCEQYF.